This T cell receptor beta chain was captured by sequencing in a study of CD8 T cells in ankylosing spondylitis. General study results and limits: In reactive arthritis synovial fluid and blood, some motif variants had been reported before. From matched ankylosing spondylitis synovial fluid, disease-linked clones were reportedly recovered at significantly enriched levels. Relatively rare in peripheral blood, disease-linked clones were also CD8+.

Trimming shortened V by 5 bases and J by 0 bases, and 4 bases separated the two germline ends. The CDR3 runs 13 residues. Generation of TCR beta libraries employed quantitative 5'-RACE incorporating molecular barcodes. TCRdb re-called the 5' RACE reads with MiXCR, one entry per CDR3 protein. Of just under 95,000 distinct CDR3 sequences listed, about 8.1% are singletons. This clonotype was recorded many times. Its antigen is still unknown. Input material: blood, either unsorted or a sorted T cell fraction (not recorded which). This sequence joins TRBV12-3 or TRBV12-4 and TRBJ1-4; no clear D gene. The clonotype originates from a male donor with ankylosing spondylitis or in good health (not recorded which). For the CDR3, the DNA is TGTGCCAGCAGTCTTACAACTAATGAAAAACTGTTTTTT. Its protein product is CASSLTTNEKLFF.